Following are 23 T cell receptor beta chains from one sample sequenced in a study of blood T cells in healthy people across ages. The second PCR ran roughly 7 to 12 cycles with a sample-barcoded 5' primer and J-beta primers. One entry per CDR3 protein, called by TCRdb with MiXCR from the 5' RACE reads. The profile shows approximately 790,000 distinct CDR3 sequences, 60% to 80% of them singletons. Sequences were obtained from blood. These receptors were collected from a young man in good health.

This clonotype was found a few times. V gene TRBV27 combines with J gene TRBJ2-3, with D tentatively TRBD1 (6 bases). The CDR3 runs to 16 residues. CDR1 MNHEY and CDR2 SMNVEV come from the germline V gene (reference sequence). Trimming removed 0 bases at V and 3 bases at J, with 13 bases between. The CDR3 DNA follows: TGTGCCAGCAGTTTATCGGGCAGGGGCGCAACAGATACGCAGTATTTT. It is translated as CASSLSGRGATDTQYF.

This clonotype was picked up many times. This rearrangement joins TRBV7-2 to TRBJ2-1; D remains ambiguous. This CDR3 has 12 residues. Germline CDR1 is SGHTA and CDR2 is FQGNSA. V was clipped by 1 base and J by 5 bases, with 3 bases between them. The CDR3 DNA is TGTGCCAGCAGCTTAGTTAACAATGAGCAGTTCTTC. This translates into CASSLVNNEQFF.

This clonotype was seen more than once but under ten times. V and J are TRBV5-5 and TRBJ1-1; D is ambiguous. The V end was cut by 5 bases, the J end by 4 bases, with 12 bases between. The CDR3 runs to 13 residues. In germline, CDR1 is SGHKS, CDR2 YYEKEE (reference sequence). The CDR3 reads CASSVQEGTEAFF. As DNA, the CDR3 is TGTGCCAGCAGTGTTCAGGAGGGCACTGAAGCTTTCTTT. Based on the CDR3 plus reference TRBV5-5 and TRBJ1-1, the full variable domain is DAGVTQSPTHLIKTRGQQVTLRCSPISGHKSVSWYQQVLGQGPQFIFQYYEKEERGRGNFPDRFSARQFPNYSSELNVNALLLGDSALYLCASSVQEGTEAFFGQGTRLTVV.

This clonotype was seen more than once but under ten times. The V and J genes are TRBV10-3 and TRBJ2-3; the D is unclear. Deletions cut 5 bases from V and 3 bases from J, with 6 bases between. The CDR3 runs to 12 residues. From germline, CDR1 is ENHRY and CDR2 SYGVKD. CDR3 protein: CAISLGTDTQYF. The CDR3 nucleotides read TGTGCCATCAGTTTAGGAACAGATACGCAGTATTTT.

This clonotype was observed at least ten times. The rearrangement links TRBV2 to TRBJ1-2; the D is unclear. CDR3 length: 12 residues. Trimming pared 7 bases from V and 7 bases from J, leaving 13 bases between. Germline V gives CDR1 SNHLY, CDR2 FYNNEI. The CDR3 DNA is TGTGCCAGCAATTTGGCAGGCGGTGGCTACACCTTC. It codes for CASNLAGGGYTF.

The CDR3 nucleotides are TGCGCCAGCGGCCAGGACTGGTCCGGGCAGTTCTTC. This codes for CASGQDWSGQFF. V gene TRBV5-1 combines with J gene TRBJ2-1; the D gene is possibly TRBD2 (5 bases). Germline assignment: CDR1 SGHRS and CDR2 YFSETQ. The CDR3 extends over 12 amino acids. The V gene lost 7 bases and the J gene lost 12 bases, with 17 bases spanning the gap.

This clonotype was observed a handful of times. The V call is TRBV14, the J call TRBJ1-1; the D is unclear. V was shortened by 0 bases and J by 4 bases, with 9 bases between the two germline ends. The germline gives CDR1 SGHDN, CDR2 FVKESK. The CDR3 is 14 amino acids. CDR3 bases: TGTGCCAGCAGCCAAGATCGGAGTAGCACTGAAGCTTTCTTT. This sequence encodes CASSQDRSSTEAFF.

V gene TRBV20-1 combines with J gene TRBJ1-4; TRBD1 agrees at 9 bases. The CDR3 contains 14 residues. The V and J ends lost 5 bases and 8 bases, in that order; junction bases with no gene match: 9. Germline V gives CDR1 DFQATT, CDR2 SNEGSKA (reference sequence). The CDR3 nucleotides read TGCAGTGCTCGAACAGGGGGCATACGAGAAAAACTGTTTTTT. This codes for CSARTGGIREKLFF.

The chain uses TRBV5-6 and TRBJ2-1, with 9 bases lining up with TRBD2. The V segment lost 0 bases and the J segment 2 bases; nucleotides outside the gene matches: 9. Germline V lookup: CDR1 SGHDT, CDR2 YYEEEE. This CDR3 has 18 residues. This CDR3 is CASSLARRAGGAYNEQFF. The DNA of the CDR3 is TGTGCCAGCAGCTTGGCCAGGCGAGCGGGGGGAGCCTACAATGAGCAGTTCTTC.

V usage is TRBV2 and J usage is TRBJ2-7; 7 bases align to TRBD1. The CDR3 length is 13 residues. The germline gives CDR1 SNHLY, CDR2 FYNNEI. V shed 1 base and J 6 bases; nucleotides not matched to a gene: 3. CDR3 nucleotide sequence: TGTGCCAGCAGTGAAGTGGACAGGCGCGAGCAGTACTTC. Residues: CASSEVDRREQYF.

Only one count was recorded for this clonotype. The CDR3 region has the DNA TGTGTCGTGTGGGGGGAGGAGACCCAGTACTTC. Residues: CVVWGEETQYF. The chain recombines TRBV28 with TRBJ2-5; the D gene is possibly TRBD2 (6 bases). The CDR3 is 11 residues long. Germline values: CDR1 MDHEN, CDR2 SYDVKM.

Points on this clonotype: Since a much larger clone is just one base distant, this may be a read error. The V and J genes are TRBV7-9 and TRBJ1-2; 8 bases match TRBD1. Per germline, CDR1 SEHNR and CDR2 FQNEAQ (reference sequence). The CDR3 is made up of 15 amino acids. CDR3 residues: CTSSLKDRGNYGYTF. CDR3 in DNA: TGTACCAGCAGCTTAAAAGACAGGGGAAATTATGGCTACACCTTC.

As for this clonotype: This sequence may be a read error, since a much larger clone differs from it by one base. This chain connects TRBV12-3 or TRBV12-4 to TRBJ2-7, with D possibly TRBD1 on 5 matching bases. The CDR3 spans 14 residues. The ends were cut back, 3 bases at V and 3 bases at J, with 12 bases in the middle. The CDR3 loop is CASSLGLTGYEQYF. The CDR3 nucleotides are TGTGCCAGCAGTTTGGGGCTAACGGGCTACGAGCAGTACTTC.

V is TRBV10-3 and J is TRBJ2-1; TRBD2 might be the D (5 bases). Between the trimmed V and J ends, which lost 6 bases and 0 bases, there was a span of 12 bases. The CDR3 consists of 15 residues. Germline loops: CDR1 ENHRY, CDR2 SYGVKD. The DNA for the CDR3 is TGTGCCATCAGCCGGGATTTGAGCTCCTACAATGAGCAGTTCTTC. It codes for CAISRDLSSYNEQFF.

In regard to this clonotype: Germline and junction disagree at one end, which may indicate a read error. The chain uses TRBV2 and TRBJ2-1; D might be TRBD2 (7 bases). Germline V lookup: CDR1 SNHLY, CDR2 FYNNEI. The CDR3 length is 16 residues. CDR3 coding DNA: TGTGCCAGCCTCGGGTCGCGGGGGCCCTCCTACAATGAGCGGTTCTTC. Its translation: CASLGSRGPSYNERFF. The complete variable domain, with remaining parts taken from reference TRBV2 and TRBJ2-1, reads EPEVTQTPSHQVTQMGQEVILRCVPISNHLYFYWYRQILGQKVEFLVSFYNNEISEKSEIFDDQFSVERPDGSNFTLKIRSTKLEDSAMYFCASLGSRGPSYNERFFGPGTRLTVL.

The CDR3 sequence: CSVEPIPDQETQYF. CDR3 DNA sequence: TGCAGCGTTGAACCAATTCCAGACCAAGAGACCCAGTACTTC. V gene TRBV29-1 combines with J gene TRBJ2-5; no reliable D call. Germline V gene lookup returns CDR1 SQVTM and CDR2 ANQGSEA. Trimming took off 2 bases at V and 0 bases at J, with 10 bases between the two ends. This CDR3 comprises 14 residues.

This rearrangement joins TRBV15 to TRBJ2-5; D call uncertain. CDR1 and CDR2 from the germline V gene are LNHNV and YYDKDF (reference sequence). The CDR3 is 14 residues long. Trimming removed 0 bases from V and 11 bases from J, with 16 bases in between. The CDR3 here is CATSRDGLGRTQYF. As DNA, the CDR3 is TGTGCCACCAGCAGAGATGGGCTCGGGCGAACTCAGTACTTC.

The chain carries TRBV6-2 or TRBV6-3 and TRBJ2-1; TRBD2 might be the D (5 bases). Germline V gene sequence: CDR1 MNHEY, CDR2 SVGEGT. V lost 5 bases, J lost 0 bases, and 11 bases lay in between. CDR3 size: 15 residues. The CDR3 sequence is CASSIGESSYNEQFF. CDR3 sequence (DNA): TGTGCCAGCAGTATCGGGGAAAGCTCCTACAATGAGCAGTTCTTC.

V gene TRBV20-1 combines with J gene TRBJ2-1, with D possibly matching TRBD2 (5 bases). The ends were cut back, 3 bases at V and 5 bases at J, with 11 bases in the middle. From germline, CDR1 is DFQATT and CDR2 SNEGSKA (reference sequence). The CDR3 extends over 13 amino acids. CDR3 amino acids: CSARAAGDNEQFF. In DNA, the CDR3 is TGCAGTGCTAGGGCGGCGGGTGACAATGAGCAGTTCTTC.

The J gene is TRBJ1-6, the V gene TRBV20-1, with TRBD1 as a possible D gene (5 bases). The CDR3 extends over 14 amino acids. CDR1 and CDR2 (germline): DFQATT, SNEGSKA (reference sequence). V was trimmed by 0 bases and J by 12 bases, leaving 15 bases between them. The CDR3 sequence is CSARDSLTGGPLHF. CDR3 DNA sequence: TGCAGTGCTAGAGATAGTTTAACGGGGGGACCCCTCCACTTT.

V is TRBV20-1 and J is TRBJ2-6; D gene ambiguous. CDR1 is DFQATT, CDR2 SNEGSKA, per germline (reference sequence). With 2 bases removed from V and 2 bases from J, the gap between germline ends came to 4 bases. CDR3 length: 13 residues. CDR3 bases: TGCAGTGCTAGACTCCCTGGGGCCAACGTCCTGACTTTC. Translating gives CSARLPGANVLTF.

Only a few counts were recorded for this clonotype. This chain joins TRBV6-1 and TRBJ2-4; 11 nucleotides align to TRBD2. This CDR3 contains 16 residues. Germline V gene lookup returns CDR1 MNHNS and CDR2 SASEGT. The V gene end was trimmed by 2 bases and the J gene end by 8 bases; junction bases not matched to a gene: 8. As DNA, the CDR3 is TGTGCCAGCAGTGAAAGGGTAGCGGGGGGGCCGGACATTCAGTACTTC. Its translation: CASSERVAGGPDIQYF.

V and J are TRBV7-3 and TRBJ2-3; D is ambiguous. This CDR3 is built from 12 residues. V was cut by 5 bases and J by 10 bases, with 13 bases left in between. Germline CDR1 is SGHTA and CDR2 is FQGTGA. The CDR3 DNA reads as TGTGCCAGCAGCCTACCATCGGCCCCGCAGTATTTT. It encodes CASSLPSAPQYF.